This entry lists 2 T cell receptor beta chains sequenced from one sample in a study of CD8 T cells in Susac syndrome. Random hexamers were used to reverse transcribe the RNA input (roughly 0.5 to 1 ug). TCRdb passed the immunoSEQ multiplex PCR reads through MiXCR, listing each CDR3 protein once. Among about 300,000 distinct CDR3 sequences, around 83% were seen once, and the ten largest hold 0.095% to 0.14%. The sequencing sample was made of CD8+ T cells from PBMCs. All receptors derive from a human donor with multiple sclerosis.

The rearrangement uses TRBV6-6 and TRBJ2-7; no clear D. Trimming took off 0 bases at V and 2 bases at J, with 8 bases between the two ends. From germline, CDR1 is MNHNY and CDR2 SVGAGI (reference sequence). This CDR3 has 14 amino acids. In DNA form, the CDR3 reads TGTGCCAGCAGTTACTCTGACGCAGCCTACGAGCAGTACTTC. Residues: CASSYSDAAYEQYF.

This chain uses TRBV6-9 with TRBJ1-2; D perhaps matches TRBD1 (5 bases). Per germline, CDR1 MNHGY and CDR2 SVAAGI. V was clipped by 6 bases and J by 3 bases, with 14 bases between them. CDR3 size: 14 residues. CDR3 in DNA: TGTGCCAGCAGCACGGTCTGGGGCTACTATGGCTACACCTTC. Translated: CASSTVWGYYGYTF.